A single sample gave rise to the 8 T cell receptor beta chains below, sequenced in a study of CD8+CD57+ T cells in acquired aplastic anemia. Profiling that covered TCR beta VDJ and CDR3 relied on genomic DNA as its template. Using its own MiXCR run on the reads, TCRdb lists one record per CDR3 protein. The sample carries about 470,000 distinct CDR3 sequences, approximately 33% recorded once. Patients chosen for sequencing had CD8+CD57+ cells that had expanded, as shown by flow cytometry. Sequencing input: sorted CD4+, CD8+, or CD8+CD57+ T cells (not recorded which) from PBMCs. The receptors were gathered from a human donor with aplastic anemia.

This clonotype was found many times. The rearrangement links TRBV2 to TRBJ2-2; the D gene is possibly TRBD1 (5 bases). Germline V gene data show CDR1 as SNHLY and CDR2 as FYNNEI. The CDR3 runs to 16 residues. Trimming pared 2 bases from V and 3 bases from J, leaving 13 bases between. The chain's CDR3 is CASSEWGVGDTGELFF. The CDR3 DNA reads TGTGCCAGCAGTGAATGGGGCGTTGGGGACACCGGGGAGCTGTTTTTT.

This clonotype was seen ten or more times. The chain uses TRBV20-1 and TRBJ1-5, with D possibly TRBD1 on 5 matching bases. The CDR3 covers 12 residues. The V gene lost 6 bases and the J gene lost 3 bases, with 9 bases spanning the gap. The germline gives CDR1 DFQATT, CDR2 SNEGSKA (reference sequence). CDR3 bases: TGCAGTGCCCTCGGACACAATCAGCCCCAGCATTTT. This codes for CSALGHNQPQHF.

This chain uses TRBV7-9 with TRBJ2-7; no definite D call. V lost 6 bases, J lost 6 bases, and 15 bases lay in between. The germline gives CDR1 SEHNR, CDR2 FQNEAQ (reference sequence). CDR3 length equals 13 residues. The CDR3 region is CASSQVLGSEQYF. As DNA, the CDR3 is TGTGCCAGCAGTCAAGTCTTGGGCAGCGAGCAGTACTTC.

The V and J genes are TRBV25-1 and TRBJ1-1; 10 positions match TRBD1. Germline V gene lookup returns CDR1 MGHDK and CDR2 SYGVNS. J gave up 3 bases and V 6 bases, and 10 bases lay outside the gene matches. The CDR3 length is 16 residues. The CDR3 loop reads CASSHDRGRAHTEAFF. The CDR3 bases are TGTGCCAGCAGCCACGACAGGGGGCGAGCACACACTGAAGCTTTCTTT.

This clonotype was counted a few times. The chain has TRBV5-5 and TRBJ2-3; D is uncertain. Trimming stripped 5 bases from V and 2 bases from J, with 12 bases between. Germline loops: CDR1 SGHKS, CDR2 YYEKEE (reference sequence). This CDR3 is 14 amino acids long. This chain's CDR3 is CASSLGGPTDTQYF. CDR3 DNA sequence: TGTGCCAGCAGTTTAGGCGGCCCCACAGATACGCAGTATTTT.

This clonotype was detected only a few times. This chain uses TRBV10-3 with TRBJ1-1; the match to TRBD1 covers 7 bases. Germline trimming cut 8 bases from V and 4 bases from J; bases unmatched to any gene: 13. The CDR3 length is 15 residues. CDR1 ENHRY and CDR2 SYGVKD come from the germline V gene. The CDR3 nucleotides read TGTGCCATCGGGGACAGAGGACCGCCGGGCACTGAAGCTTTCTTT. It translates to CAIGDRGPPGTEAFF.

Details on this clonotype: The junction does not match germline at one end; this may be a read error. This chain links TRBV10-2 with TRBJ2-7, with 8 bases matching TRBD2. This CDR3 comprises 14 residues. Germline CDR1 is WSHSY and CDR2 is SAAADI. The CDR3 is CASSENGRAYGQYF. DNA for the CDR3: TGCGCCAGCAGTGAGAACGGGAGGGCCTACGGGCAGTACTTC.

This clonotype was counted at least ten times. The rearrangement links TRBV19 to TRBJ2-5; D gene unclear. CDR1 and CDR2 from the germline V gene are LNHDA and SQIVND (reference sequence). V lost 6 bases and J 4 bases, leaving 9 bases between the germline ends. CDR3 size: 12 residues. CDR3 coding DNA: TGTGCCAGTAGCATACGTGGAGAGACCCAGTACTTC. This sequence encodes CASSIRGETQYF.